The clone carrying this T cell receptor (beta chain) turned up a few times. The data were taken from a study of human T cells and chemical hapten exposure. Study-level information: Weekly scalp doses of diphenylcyclopropenone were given to patients during the approximately 25-week study. Patch tests put 0.01% DPC on the upper back, read at 6 days.

Germline V gene data show CDR1 as LGHDT and CDR2 as YNNKEL (reference sequence). The germline V and J ends were trimmed by 0 bases and 7 bases, with 16 bases remaining between them. The CDR3 has 16 residues. The sample's time point: patch test 1, 2 weeks after DPC sensitization. Treatment in this sample: therapeutic diphenylcyclopropenone sensitization with weekly scalp DPC. The study's library attached unique molecular identifiers to single cDNA molecules. TCRdb recomputed calls from the RACE reads with MiXCR, one row per CDR3 protein. The data show just under 350,000 distinct CDR3 sequences, around 7% seen once.

The sequence was obtained from a woman under 30 with alopecia areata. Some clones in this sample may be carry-over from other donors' samples. The V call is TRBV3-1, the J call TRBJ1-5, with D maybe TRBD1 (5 bases). This specimen was whole blood, taken in connection with sensitization to the hapten diphenylcyclopropenone (DPC). DNA for the CDR3: TGTGCCAGCAGCCAAGACGGGAACGGAGGGGTCCAGCCCCAGCATTTT. It is translated as CASSQDGNGGVQPQHF. The full variable domain, in which reference TRBV3-1 and TRBJ1-5 provide the parts outside the CDR3, is DTAVSQTPKYLVTQMGNDKSIKCEQNLGHDTMYWYKQDSKKFLKIMFSYNNKELIINETVPNRFSPKSPDKAHLNLHINSLELGDSAVYFCASSQDGNGGVQPQHFGDGTRLSIL.